This TCR beta chain was recovered during a study of CD8 T cells in ankylosing spondylitis. Concerning this clonotype: Its specificity is not known.

V dropped 2 bases and J dropped 0 bases, with 14 bases sitting between them. The CDR3 has 16 residues. Germline-derived CDR1 and CDR2 are DFQATT and SNEGSKA (reference sequence). Quantitative molecular-barcoded 5'-RACE generated the TCR beta libraries. TCRdb re-called the 5' RACE reads through MiXCR, storing one row per CDR3 protein. This table has approximately 540,000 distinct CDR3 sequences, 10% to 15% appearing once. General study points: There was reportedly significant enrichment of clones that were disease-linked in matched ankylosing spondylitis synovial fluid. Clones linked with disease were CD8+ and fairly uncommon in the peripheral blood. A number of the motif variants had already been described in reactive arthritis synovial fluid and blood. Seemingly characteristic of ankylosing spondylitis blood was a TCR beta motif consisting of 7 or 8 highly homologous variants.

This clonotype was sampled from a male donor with ankylosing spondylitis. The gene calls are TRBV20-1 and TRBJ1-5, with D perhaps TRBD1 (5 bases). The sequenced material came from blood, either unsorted or a sorted T cell fraction (not recorded which). The CDR3 spells CSARTLQGYSNQPQHF. The CDR3 coding sequence is TGCAGTGCTAGAACCCTCCAGGGTTATAGCAATCAGCCCCAGCATTTT.